The 14 T cell receptor beta chains listed next were all sequenced from one sample in a study of control samples from healthy donors and cancer patients. Here immunoSEQ multiplex PCR was the method, and the copy in TCRdb shows in-frame clones only, minus some. Here the sample spans around 51,000 clones, 80% being singletons. The source material was blood. These receptor sequences come from a man aged 70-80 years in good health.

This CDR3 reads CASSQDRSSTDTQYF. CDR3 nucleotides: TGTGCCAGTAGTCAGGACAGGTCTAGCACAGATACGCAGTATTTT. V gene TRBV19 combines with J gene TRBJ2-3, with 7 nucleotides matching TRBD1. Germline values: CDR1 LNHDA, CDR2 SQIVND (reference sequence). This CDR3 is built from 15 residues. The ends lost 5 bases at V and 0 bases at J; junction bases unmatched: 5.

Comments on this clone: One end of the junction varies from germline; a read error may be responsible. The J gene is TRBJ1-1, the V gene TRBV28; 10 bases fit TRBD1. Germline CDR1 is MDHEN and CDR2 is SYDVKM. The CDR3 contains 11 residues. The CDR3 DNA follows: TGCGGGACAGGGGTGAACACTGAAGCTTTCTTT. It translates to CGTGVNTEAFF.

The chain is built from TRBV18 and TRBJ1-5; D not resolved. Germline CDR1 and CDR2: KGHSH and LQKENI. Trimming removed 6 bases at V and 5 bases at J, with 17 bases between. The length of the CDR3 is 15 residues. Written as DNA, the CDR3 is TGTGCCAGCTCCCCCGGCTACTCCCGGGATCAGCCCCAGCATTTT. Translating gives CASSPGYSRDQPQHF.

This sequence joins TRBV4-1 and TRBJ1-3, with D possibly being TRBD1 (6 bases). The CDR3 extends over 16 amino acids. Germline CDR1 MGHRA, CDR2 YSYEKL. V dropped 1 base and J dropped 4 bases, with 14 bases sitting between them. The CDR3, as DNA: TGCGCCAGCAGCCAAGGGGGCAGGGGACTAGGAAACACCATATATTTT. Translating it yields CASSQGGRGLGNTIYF.

V is TRBV19 and J is TRBJ1-6; D is perhaps TRBD1 (6 bases). From germline, CDR1 is LNHDA and CDR2 SQIVND (reference sequence). The germline V and J ends were trimmed by 8 bases and 8 bases, with 13 bases remaining between them. This CDR3 comprises 13 residues. CDR3 bases: TGTGCCAGTGGGATTTACAGGGATTCACCCCTCCACTTT. Amino acid sequence: CASGIYRDSPLHF.

V and J are TRBV18 and TRBJ2-7, with a tentative D call TRBD1 (5 bases). The CDR3 has 15 residues. Trimming shortened V by 6 bases and J by 2 bases, and 17 bases separated the two germline ends. Germline-derived CDR1 and CDR2 are KGHSH and LQKENI. DNA of the CDR3: TGTGCCAGCTCCCTATCATCGACAGATGCCTACGAGCAGTACTTC. Its protein product is CASSLSSTDAYEQYF.

J is TRBJ1-1 and V is TRBV7-2; 7 positions agree with TRBD1. This CDR3 is built from 14 residues. V lost 4 bases to trimming and J lost 3 bases; unmatched junction nucleotides: 5. CDR1 is SGHTA and CDR2 is FQGNSA in the germline V gene. CDR3 nucleotide sequence: TGTGCCAGCAGCTATTTAGGGGGCCACACTGAAGCTTTCTTT. Translated: CASSYLGGHTEAFF.

This sequence joins TRBV5-4 and TRBJ2-1; D is undetermined. Between the trimmed V and J ends, which lost 0 bases and 4 bases, there was a span of 11 bases. In germline, CDR1 is SGHNT, CDR2 YYREEE (reference sequence). This CDR3 has 15 amino acids. CDR3 DNA sequence: TGTGCCAGCAGCTTGGGTGCGAACCTGTACAATGAGCAGTTCTTC. Protein sequence: CASSLGANLYNEQFF.

CDR3 in DNA: TGTGCCAGCAGTTACTCGAAACCCAGGGATAATCAGCCCCAGCATTTT. Its translation: CASSYSKPRDNQPQHF. This chain links TRBV6-5 with TRBJ1-5; tentatively, D is TRBD1 (5 bases). The V end lost 0 bases, the J end lost 4 bases, and 13 bases lay between the germline ends. This CDR3 is built from 16 residues. Germline V gene sequence: CDR1 MNHEY, CDR2 SVGAGI.

The J gene is TRBJ1-1, the V gene TRBV27; D unresolved. With 2 bases removed from V and 1 base from J, the gap between germline ends came to 14 bases. Germline values: CDR1 MNHEY, CDR2 SMNVEV (reference sequence). This CDR3 spans 16 amino acids. The DNA for the CDR3 is TGTGCCAGCAGTTTAGGTTACGGTCTACCGAACACTGAAGCTTTCTTT. Protein: CASSLGYGLPNTEAFF.

The chain has TRBV4-1 and TRBJ2-5; 10 bases agree with TRBD2. The CDR3 is 19 residues long. The J segment lost 1 base and the V segment lost 3 bases, leaving 14 bases of the junction unmatched. CDR1 is MGHRA and CDR2 is YSYEKL in the germline V gene. CDR3 nucleotide sequence: TGCGCCAGCAGCCACCCGGGACCAGCGGGGGGGCCAGGCCAAGAGACCCAGTACTTC. Translating it yields CASSHPGPAGGPGQETQYF.

The chain uses TRBV7-2 and TRBJ1-1, with TRBD1 matching over 7 bases. Germline CDR1 SGHTA, CDR2 FQGNSA. The CDR3 sequence is 15 residues long. After removal of 5 bases from V and 6 bases from J, the junction contained 12 bases not matched to a gene. CDR3 in DNA: TGTGCCAGCAGCCCTGACAGGACAGGCCTTCCTGAAGCTTTCTTT. It codes for CASSPDRTGLPEAFF.

The rearrangement uses TRBV7-9 and TRBJ1-4; D call uncertain. Between the trimmed V and J ends, which lost 4 bases and 2 bases, there was a span of 11 bases. Per the germline V gene, CDR1 is SEHNR and CDR2 is FQNEAQ (reference sequence). The CDR3 runs 15 residues. CDR3 bases: TGTGCCAGCAGCTCCCCAATGGTGACTAATGAAAAACTGTTTTTT. Protein sequence: CASSSPMVTNEKLFF. The whole variable domain, remainder taken from reference TRBV7-9 and TRBJ1-4, is DTGVSQNPRHKITKRGQNVTFRCDPISEHNRLYWYRQTLGQGPEFLTYFQNEAQLEKSRLLSDRFSAERPKGSFSTLEIQRTEQGDSAMYLCASSSPMVTNEKLFFGSGTQLSVL.

This chain links TRBV24-1 with TRBJ2-3, with D perhaps TRBD2 (5 bases). Germline V gives CDR1 KGHDR, CDR2 SFDVKD. V was pared by 4 bases and J by 2 bases, with 12 bases between. This CDR3 contains 15 residues. The CDR3 spells CATSDRPDFTDTQYF. CDR3 sequence (DNA): TGTGCCACCAGTGACCGACCGGACTTCACAGATACGCAGTATTTT.